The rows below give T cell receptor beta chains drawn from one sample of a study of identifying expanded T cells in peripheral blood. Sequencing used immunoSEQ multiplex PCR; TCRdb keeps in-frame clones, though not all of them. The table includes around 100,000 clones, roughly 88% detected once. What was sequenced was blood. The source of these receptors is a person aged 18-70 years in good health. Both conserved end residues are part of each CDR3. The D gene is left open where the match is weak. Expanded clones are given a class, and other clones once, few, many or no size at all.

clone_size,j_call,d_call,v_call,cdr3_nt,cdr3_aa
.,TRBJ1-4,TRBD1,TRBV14,TGTGCCAGCAGCCTATCCCGGGACAGGGCTAAAGAAAAACTGTTTTTT,CASSLSRDRAKEKLFF
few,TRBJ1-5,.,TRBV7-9,TGTGCCAGCAGCCAAGATGACCAGCCCCAGCATTTT,CASSQDDQPQHF
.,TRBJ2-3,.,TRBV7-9,TGTGCCAGCAGCTTAAGTTCGGGGGAGTCAGATACGCAGTATTTT,CASSLSSGESDTQYF
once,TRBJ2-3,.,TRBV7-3,TGTGCCAGCAGCCCCATGGTCGGGATTACAGATACGCAGTATTTT,CASSPMVGITDTQYF
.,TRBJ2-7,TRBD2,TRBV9,TGTGCCAGCAGCGTAGACCCGGGACTAGCGGGAGTCGAGCAGTACTTC,CASSVDPGLAGVEQYF
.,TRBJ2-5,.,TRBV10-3,TGTGCCATCAGTGATACGGGGGTTGAAGAGACCCAGTACTTC,CAISDTGVEETQYF
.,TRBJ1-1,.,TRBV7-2,TGTGCCAGCAGCCCAGGAGGGGGGCACACTGAAGCTTTCTTT,CASSPGGGHTEAFF
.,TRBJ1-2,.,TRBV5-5,TGTGCCAGCAGCTCAGACTCGGACAGCCCCTATGGCTACACCTTC,CASSSDSDSPYGYTF
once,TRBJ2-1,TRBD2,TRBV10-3,TGTGCCATCAGTGAGTTGGATCTGACTAGCGGGAGTTTCTACAATGAGCAGTTCTTC,CAISELDLTSGSFYNEQFF
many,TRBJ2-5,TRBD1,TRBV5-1,TGCGCCAGCAGCTTTTTGGGACAGGGAGGAGAGACCCAGTACTTC,CASSFLGQGGETQYF
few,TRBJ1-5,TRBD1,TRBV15,TGTGCCACCAGCAGAGAGGGGACAGGGGGTGGGAATCAGCCCCAGCATTTT,CATSREGTGGGNQPQHF
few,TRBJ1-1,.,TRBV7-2,TGTGCCAGCAGCTTAGGTGGCAGGGGATCCACTGAAGCTTTCTTT,CASSLGGRGSTEAFF
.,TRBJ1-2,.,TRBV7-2,TGTGCCAGCAGCTTTATTGGAAACTATGGCTACACCTTC,CASSFIGNYGYTF
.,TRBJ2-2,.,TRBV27,TGTGCCAGCAGGCCCCAGGGGACCGGGGAGCTGTTTTTT,CASRPQGTGELFF